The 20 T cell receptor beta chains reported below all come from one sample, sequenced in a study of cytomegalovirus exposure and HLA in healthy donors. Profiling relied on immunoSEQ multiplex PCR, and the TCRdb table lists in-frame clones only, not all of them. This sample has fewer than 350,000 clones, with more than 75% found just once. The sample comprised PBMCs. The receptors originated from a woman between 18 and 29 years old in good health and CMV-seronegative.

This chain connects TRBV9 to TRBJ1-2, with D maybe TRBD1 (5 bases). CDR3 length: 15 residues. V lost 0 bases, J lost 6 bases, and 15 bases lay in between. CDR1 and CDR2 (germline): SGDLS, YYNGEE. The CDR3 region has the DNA TGTGCCAGCAGCGTAGATCACTGGGGGGGTAATGGCTACACCTTC. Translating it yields CASSVDHWGGNGYTF. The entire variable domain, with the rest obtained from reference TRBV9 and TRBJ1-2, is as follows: DSGVTQTPKHLITATGQRVTLRCSPRSGDLSVYWYQQSLDQGLQFLIQYYNGEERAKGNILERFSAQQFPDLHSELNLSSLELGDSALYFCASSVDHWGGNGYTFGSGTRLTVV.

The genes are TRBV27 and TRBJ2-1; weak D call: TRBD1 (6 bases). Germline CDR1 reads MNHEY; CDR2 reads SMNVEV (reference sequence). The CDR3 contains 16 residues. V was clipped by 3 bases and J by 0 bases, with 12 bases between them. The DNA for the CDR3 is TGTGCCAGCAGTTTGTTTAGCAGGGGCTCCTACAATGAGCAGTTCTTC. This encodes CASSLFSRGSYNEQFF.

In nucleotides, the CDR3 is TGTGCAGCGAGGGGGCAAAGAGGCGAGCAGTACTTC. It is translated as CAARGQRGEQYF. The J gene is TRBJ2-7, the V gene TRBV27, with 7 bases fitting TRBD1. Germline V gives CDR1 MNHEY, CDR2 SMNVEV (reference sequence). The CDR3 loop spans 12 amino acids.

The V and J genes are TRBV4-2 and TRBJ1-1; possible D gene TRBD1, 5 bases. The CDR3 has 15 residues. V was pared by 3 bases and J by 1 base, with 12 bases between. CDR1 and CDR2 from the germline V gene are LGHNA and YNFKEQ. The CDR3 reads CASSQSGGKNTEAFF. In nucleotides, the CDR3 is TGTGCCAGCAGCCAGTCGGGGGGGAAGAACACTGAAGCTTTCTTT.

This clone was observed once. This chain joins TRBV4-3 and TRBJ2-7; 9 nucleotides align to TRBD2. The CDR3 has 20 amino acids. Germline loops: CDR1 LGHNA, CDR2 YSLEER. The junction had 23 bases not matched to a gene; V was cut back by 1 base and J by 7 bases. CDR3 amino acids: CASSQGWKASGTLGRREQYF. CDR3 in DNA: TGCGCCAGCAGCCAAGGGTGGAAGGCTAGCGGGACTCTAGGGCGCAGGGAGCAGTACTTC.

The CDR3 loop is CASSPSEGGGFYNEQFF. CDR3 DNA: TGTGCCAGCAGCCCTTCGGAGGGCGGAGGGTTTTACAATGAGCAGTTCTTC. This rearrangement joins TRBV7-3 to TRBJ2-1, with D perhaps matching TRBD2 (6 bases). The ends were cut back, 5 bases at V and 4 bases at J, with 21 bases in the middle. Germline-derived CDR1 and CDR2 are SGHTA and FQGTGA. The CDR3 is 17 amino acids.

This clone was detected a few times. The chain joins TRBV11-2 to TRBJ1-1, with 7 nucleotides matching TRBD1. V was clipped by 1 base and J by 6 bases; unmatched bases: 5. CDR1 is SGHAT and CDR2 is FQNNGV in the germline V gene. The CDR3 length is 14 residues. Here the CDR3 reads CASSLGLGQAEAFF. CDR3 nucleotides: TGTGCCAGCAGCTTAGGCCTCGGACAGGCTGAAGCTTTCTTT.

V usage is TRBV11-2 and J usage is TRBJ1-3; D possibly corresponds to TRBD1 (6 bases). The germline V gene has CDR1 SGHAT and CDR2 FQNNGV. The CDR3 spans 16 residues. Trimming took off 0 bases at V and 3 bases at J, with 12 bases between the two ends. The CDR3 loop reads CASSLERTARGNTIYF. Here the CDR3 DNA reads TGTGCCAGCAGCTTAGAGAGGACAGCGCGTGGAAACACCATATATTTT.

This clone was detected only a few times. The CDR3 nucleotides read TGTGCCAGCACCTCAGACAGGGCGTACACCGGGGAGCTGTTTTTT. Translated: CASTSDRAYTGELFF. V usage is TRBV28 and J usage is TRBJ2-2; TRBD1 matches at 7 bases. Losses at the gene ends were 7 bases for V and 3 bases for J; bases not matched to a gene: 8. Germline V gene sequence: CDR1 MDHEN, CDR2 SYDVKM. The length of the CDR3 is 15 residues.

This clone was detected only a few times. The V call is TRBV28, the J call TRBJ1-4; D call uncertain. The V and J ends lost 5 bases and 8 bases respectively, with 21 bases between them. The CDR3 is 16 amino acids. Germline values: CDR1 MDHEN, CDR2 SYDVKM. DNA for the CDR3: TGTGCCAGCAGTCCACCCTCATCCTTGAGGCCCGAAAAACTGTTTTTT. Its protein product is CASSPPSSLRPEKLFF.

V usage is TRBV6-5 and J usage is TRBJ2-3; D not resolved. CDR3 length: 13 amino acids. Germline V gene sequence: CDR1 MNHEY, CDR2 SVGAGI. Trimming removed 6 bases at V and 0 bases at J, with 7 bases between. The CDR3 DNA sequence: TGTGCCAGCAGGCTACAGAGCACAGATACGCAGTATTTT. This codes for CASRLQSTDTQYF.

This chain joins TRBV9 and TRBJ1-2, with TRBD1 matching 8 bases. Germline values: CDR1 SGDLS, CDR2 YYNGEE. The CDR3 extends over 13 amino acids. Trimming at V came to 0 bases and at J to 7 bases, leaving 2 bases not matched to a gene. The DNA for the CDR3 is TGTGCCAGCAGCGTAGGGACAGGGTTTGGCTACACCTTC. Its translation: CASSVGTGFGYTF. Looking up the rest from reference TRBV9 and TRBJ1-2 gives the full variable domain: DSGVTQTPKHLITATGQRVTLRCSPRSGDLSVYWYQQSLDQGLQFLIQYYNGEERAKGNILERFSAQQFPDLHSELNLSSLELGDSALYFCASSVGTGFGYTFGSGTRLTVV.

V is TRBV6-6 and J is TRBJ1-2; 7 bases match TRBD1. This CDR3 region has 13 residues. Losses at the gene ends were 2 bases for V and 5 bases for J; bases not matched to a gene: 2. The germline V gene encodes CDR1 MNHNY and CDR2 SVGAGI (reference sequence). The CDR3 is CASSYGTVYGYTF. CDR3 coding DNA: TGTGCCAGCAGTTACGGGACAGTATATGGCTACACCTTC.

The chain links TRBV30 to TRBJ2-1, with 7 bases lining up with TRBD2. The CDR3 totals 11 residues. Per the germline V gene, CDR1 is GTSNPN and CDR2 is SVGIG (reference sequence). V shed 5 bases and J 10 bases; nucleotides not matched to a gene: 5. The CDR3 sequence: CAWGGREEQFF. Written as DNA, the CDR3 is TGTGCCTGGGGGGGGAGGGAAGAGCAGTTCTTC.

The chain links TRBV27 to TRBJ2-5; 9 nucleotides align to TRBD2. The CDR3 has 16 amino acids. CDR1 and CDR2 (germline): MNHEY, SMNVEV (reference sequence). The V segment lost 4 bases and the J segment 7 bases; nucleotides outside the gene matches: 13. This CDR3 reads CASSYPRAGGVGTQYF. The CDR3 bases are TGTGCCAGCAGTTACCCCAGAGCGGGAGGTGTTGGGACCCAGTACTTC.

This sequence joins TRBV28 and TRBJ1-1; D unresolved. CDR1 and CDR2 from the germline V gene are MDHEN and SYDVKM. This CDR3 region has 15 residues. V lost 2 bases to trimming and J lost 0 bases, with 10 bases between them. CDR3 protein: CASSLVVPLNTEAFF. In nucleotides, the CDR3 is TGTGCCAGCAGTTTAGTTGTCCCTCTGAACACTGAAGCTTTCTTT.

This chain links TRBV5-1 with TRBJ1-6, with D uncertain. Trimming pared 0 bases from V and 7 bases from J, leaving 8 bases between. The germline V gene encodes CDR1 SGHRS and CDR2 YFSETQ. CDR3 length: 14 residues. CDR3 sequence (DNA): TGCGCCAGCAGCTTGGGTCAGCGAAATTCACCCCTCCACTTT. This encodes CASSLGQRNSPLHF. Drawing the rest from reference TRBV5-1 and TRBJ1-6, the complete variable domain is KAGVTQTPRYLIKTRGQQVTLSCSPISGHRSVSWYQQTPGQGLQFLFEYFSETQRNKGNFPGRFSGRQFSNSRSEMNVSTLELGDSALYLCASSLGQRNSPLHFGNGTRLTVT.

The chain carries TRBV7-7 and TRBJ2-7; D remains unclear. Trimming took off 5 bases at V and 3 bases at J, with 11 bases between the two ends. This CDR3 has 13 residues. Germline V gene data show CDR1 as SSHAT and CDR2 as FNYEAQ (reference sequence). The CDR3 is CASSNGLYYEQYF. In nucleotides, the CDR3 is TGTGCCAGCAGCAACGGTCTTTACTACGAGCAGTACTTC. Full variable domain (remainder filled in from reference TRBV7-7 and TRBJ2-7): GAGVSQSPRYKVTKRGQDVTLRCDPISSHATLYWYQQALGQGPEFLTYFNYEAQPDKSGLPSDRFSAERPEGSISTLTIQRTEQRDSAMYRCASSNGLYYEQYFGPGTRLTVT.

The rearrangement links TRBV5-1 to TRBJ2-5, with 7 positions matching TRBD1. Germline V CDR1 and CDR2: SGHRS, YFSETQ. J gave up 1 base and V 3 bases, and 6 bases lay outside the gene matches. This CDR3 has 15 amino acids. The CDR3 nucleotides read TGCGCCAGCAGCTCTGCGACAGGGAGCCAAGAGACCCAGTACTTC. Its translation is CASSSATGSQETQYF.

The DNA for the CDR3 is TGCGCCAGCAGCCCCCGGACTAGCGGGAGTCGATGGGACTACGAGCAGTACTTC. Its protein product is CASSPRTSGSRWDYEQYF. This chain joins TRBV4-1 and TRBJ2-7, with 13 positions matching TRBD2. The CDR3 loop spans 18 amino acids. The germline gives CDR1 MGHRA, CDR2 YSYEKL. With V trimmed by 4 bases and J by 3 bases, 12 bases remained unmatched.